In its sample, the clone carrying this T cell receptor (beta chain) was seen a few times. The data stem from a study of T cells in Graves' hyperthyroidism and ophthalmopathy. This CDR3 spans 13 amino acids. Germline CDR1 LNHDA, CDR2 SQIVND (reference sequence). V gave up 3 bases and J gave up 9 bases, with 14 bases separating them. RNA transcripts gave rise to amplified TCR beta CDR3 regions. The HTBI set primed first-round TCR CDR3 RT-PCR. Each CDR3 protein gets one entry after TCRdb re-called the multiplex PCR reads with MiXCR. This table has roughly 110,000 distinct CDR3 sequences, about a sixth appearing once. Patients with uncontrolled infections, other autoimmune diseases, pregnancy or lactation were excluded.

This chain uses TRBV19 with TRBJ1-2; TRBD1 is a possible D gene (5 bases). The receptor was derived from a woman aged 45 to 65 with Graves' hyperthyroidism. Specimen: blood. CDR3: CASSIPPGSRYTF. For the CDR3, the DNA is TGTGCCAGTAGTATCCCTCCAGGGAGTCGCTACACCTTC.